The present T cell receptor beta chain was sequenced within a study of OX40 agonist ivuxolimab in advanced cancers. CDR3 length equals 15 residues. The germline V and J ends were trimmed by 4 bases and 0 bases, with 11 bases remaining between them. Per the germline V gene, CDR1 is MGHRA and CDR2 is YSYEKL. Generated by immunoSEQ multiplex PCR, the TCRdb table keeps only in-frame clones and is missing some. Of approximately 72,000 clones in the sample, just over 85% were seen once. The chain uses TRBV4-1 and TRBJ2-3; a possible D gene is TRBD1 (6 bases). This specimen was CD4+ or CD8+ T cells sorted from blood, taken in a trial of the OX40 agonist ivuxolimab. This TCR derives from an adult with an advanced solid tumor such as melanoma, head and neck, liver or kidney cancer. CDR3 sequence reads: CASSLPGTSTDTQYF. As DNA, the CDR3 is TGCGCCAGCAGCCTTCCCGGGACAAGCACAGATACGCAGTATTTT.